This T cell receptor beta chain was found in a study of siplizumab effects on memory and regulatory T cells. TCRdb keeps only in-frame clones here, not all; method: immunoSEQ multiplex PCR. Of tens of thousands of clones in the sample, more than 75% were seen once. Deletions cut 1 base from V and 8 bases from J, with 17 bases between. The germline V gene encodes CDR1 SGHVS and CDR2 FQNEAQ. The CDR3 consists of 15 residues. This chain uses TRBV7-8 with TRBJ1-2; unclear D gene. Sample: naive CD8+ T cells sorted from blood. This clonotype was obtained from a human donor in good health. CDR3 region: CASSLVSGNWEGYTF. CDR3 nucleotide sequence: TGTGCCAGCAGCTTAGTTTCGGGGAATTGGGAGGGCTACACCTTC. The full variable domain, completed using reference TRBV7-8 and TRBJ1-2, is GAGVSQSPRYKVAKRGQDVALRCDPISGHVSLFWYQQALGQGPEFLTYFQNEAQLDKSGLPSDRFFAERPEGSVSTLKIQRTQQEDSAVYLCASSLVSGNWEGYTFGSGTRLTVV.